This TCR beta chain was recorded in a study of low-dose radiotherapy and immunotherapy resistance in tumors. Study in general: The fractionation for Cohort 1 was 0.5 Gy per fraction every 2 weeks, totaling 6.5 Gy.

Noted time point: after trial treatment. Treatment defined: LDRT plus nivolumab, ipilimumab, low-dose cyclophosphamide and aspirin (RACIN trial). The CDR3 is made up of 11 amino acids. CDR1 is MDHEN, CDR2 SYDVKM, per germline. The V gene lost 6 bases and the J gene lost 3 bases, with 6 bases spanning the gap. This clonotype was recorded at least ten times. This may be a read error: a much more frequent sequence differs by one nucleotide. PCR amplification of the TCRs was performed with Phusion for 15 to 25 PCR cycles, and it relied on a constant-region primer together with a V-primer adapter. Each CDR3 protein is one row after TCRdb ran MiXCR on the reads. The repertoire holds some 53,000 distinct CDR3 sequences, with approximately 35% as singletons.

This clonotype was obtained from a male donor with rectosigmoid adenocarcinoma. This chain links TRBV28 with TRBJ2-7; no definite D call. Material: PBMCs, obtained after low-dose radiotherapy plus immunotherapy. The CDR3 nucleotides read TGTGCCAGCAGCTCCATCTACGAGCAGTACTTC. It specifies CASSSIYEQYF. Complete variable domain (other parts from reference TRBV28 and TRBJ2-7): DVKVTQSSRYLVKRTGEKVFLECVQDMDHENMFWYRQDPGLGLRLIYFSYDVKMKEKGDIPEGYSVSREKKERFSLILESASTNQTSMYLCASSSIYEQYFGPGTRLTVT.